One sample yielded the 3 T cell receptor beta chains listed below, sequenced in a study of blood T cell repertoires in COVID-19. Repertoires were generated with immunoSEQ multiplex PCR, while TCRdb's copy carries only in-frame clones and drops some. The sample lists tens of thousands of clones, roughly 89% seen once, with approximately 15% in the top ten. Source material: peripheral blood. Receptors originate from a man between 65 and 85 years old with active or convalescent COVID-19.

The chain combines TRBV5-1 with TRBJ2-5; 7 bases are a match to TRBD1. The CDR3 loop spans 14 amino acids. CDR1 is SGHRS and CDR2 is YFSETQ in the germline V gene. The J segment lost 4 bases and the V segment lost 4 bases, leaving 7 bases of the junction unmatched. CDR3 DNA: TGCGCCAGCAGCCTAGGACAGGTTTCAGAGACCCAGTACTTC. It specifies CASSLGQVSETQYF.

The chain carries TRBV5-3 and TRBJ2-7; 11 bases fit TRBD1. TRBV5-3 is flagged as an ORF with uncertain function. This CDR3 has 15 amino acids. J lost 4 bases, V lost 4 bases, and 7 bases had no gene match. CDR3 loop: CARSPQGQGVYEQYF. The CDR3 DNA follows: TGTGCCAGAAGCCCCCAGGGACAGGGGGTTTACGAGCAGTACTTC.

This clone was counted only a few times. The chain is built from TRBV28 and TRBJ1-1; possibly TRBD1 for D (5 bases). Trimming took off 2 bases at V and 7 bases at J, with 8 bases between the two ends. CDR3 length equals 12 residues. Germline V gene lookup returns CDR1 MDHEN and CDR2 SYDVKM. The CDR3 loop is CASSLRQLEAFF. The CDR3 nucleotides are TGTGCCAGCAGTTTACGACAGCTTGAAGCTTTCTTT.